This note documents a single T cell receptor (beta chain) sequence. Its target is unknown. Profiling relied on immunoSEQ multiplex PCR, and the TCRdb table lists in-frame clones only, not all of them. The data hold 85,000 to 95,000 clones, with 96% observed a single time. This sample was taken from a study of cytomegalovirus exposure and HLA in healthy donors. Findings and limits, study-wide: According to a subsequent analysis, TCR clusters from the first cohort were inclined to appear together in the roughly 120 validation repertoires.

This CDR3 is 16 amino acids long. The germline V gene has CDR1 MGHRA and CDR2 YSYEKL. The V gene lost 1 base and the J gene lost 10 bases, with 20 bases spanning the gap. The chain joins TRBV4-1 to TRBJ2-1; possible D gene TRBD2, 6 bases. This receptor was identified in a man in his late teens or twenties in good health and CMV-seronegative. The sequenced material came from PBMCs. CDR3 nucleotide sequence: TGCGCCAGCAGCCAAGGTCCGGGACTGGGCGACTTAGAGCAGTTCTTC. Translating it yields CASSQGPGLGDLEQFF.